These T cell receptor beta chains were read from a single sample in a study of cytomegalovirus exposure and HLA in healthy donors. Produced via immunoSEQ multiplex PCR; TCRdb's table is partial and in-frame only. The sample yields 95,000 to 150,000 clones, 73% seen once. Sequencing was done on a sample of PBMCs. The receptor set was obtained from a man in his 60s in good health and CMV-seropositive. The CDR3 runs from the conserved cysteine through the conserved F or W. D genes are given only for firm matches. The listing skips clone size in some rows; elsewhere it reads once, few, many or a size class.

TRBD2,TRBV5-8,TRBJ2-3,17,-,CASSLQNGGAMKDTQYF,TGTGCCAGCAGCTTACAAAACGGGGGGGCCATGAAAGATACGCAGTATTTT
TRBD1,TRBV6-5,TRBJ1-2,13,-,CASTKTGGLGYTF,TGTGCCAGCACCAAGACAGGGGGATTGGGCTACACCTTC
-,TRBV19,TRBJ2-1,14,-,CASSIVGGSGEQFF,TGTGCCAGTAGTATAGTGGGGGGTTCGGGCGAGCAGTTCTTC
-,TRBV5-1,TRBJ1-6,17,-,CASSFGPRGGSHSPLHF,TGCGCCAGCAGCTTTGGCCCCCGGGGGGGGTCGCATTCACCCCTCCACTTT
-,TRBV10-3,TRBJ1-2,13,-,CAISGGGGDGYTF,TGTGCCATCAGTGGGGGAGGGGGAGATGGCTACACCTTC
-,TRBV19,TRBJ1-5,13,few,CASSTRRQQPQHF,TGTGCCAGTAGTACCCGGAGGCAACAGCCCCAGCATTTT
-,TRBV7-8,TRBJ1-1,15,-,CASSLVAGSDTEAFF,TGTGCCAGCAGCTTAGTTGCAGGGTCGGACACTGAAGCTTTCTTT
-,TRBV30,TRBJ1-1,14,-,CAWSAGIKNTEAFF,TGTGCCTGGAGTGCCGGGATCAAGAACACTGAAGCTTTCTTT
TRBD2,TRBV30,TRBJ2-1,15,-,CAWSPSGGLFNEQFF,TGTGCCTGGAGTCCTTCGGGGGGACTATTCAATGAGCAGTTCTTC
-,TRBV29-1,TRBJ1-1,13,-,CSVEVSGGTEAFF,TGCAGCGTTGAAGTATCAGGTGGGACTGAAGCTTTCTTT
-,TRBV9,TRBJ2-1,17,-,CASSVRRATSLGNEQFF,TGTGCCAGCAGCGTAAGGCGTGCAACTAGCCTCGGGAATGAGCAGTTCTTC
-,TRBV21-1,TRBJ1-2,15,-,CASSRDAGQPYGYTF,TGTGCCAGCAGCCGGGACGCCGGACAGCCCTATGGCTACACCTTC
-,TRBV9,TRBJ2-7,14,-,CASSVDGDPYEQYF,TGTGCCAGCAGCGTAGACGGGGATCCCTACGAGCAGTACTTC
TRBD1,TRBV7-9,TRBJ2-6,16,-,CASREGQSSGANVLTF,TGTGCCAGCAGAGAGGGACAGAGCTCTGGGGCCAACGTCCTGACTTTC
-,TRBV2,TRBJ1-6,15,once,CASSASSRYNSPLHF,TGTGCCAGCAGTGCGAGTTCGAGGTATAATTCACCCCTCCACTTT
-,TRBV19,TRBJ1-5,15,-,CASSIGQPGNQPQHF,TGTGCCAGTAGTATAGGTCAACCAGGAAACCAGCCCCAGCATTTT
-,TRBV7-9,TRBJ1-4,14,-,CASSPWWGDEKLFF,TGTGCCAGCAGCCCATGGTGGGGGGATGAAAAACTGTTTTTT
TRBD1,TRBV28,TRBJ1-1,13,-,CASKGTGSGEAFF,TGTGCCAGCAAGGGGACAGGGTCCGGTGAAGCTTTCTTT
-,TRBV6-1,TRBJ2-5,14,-,CASSLYGVQETQYF,TGTGCCAGCAGTCTTTACGGGGTACAAGAGACCCAGTACTTC
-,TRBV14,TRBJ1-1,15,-,CASSRDRQVRPEAFF,TGTGCCAGCAGCCGAGATCGTCAGGTTCGGCCTGAAGCTTTCTTT
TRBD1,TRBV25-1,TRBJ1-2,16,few,CASSEPGDRSNYGYTF,TGTGCCAGCAGTGAACCGGGGGACAGGTCCAACTATGGCTACACCTTC
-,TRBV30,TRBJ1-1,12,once,CAWDLTGPAAFF,TGTGCCTGGGATCTAACAGGGCCGGCAGCTTTCTTT
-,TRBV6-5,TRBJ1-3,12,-,CASTTQGNTIYF,TGTGCCAGCACCACCCAGGGAAACACCATATATTTT
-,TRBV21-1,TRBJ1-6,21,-,CASSKGRPIQKFPYPNSPLHF,TGTGCCAGCAGCAAAGGGCGACCCATACAGAAGTTTCCTTACCCTAATTCACCCCTCCACTTT
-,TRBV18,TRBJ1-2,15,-,CASSPPAGRLDGYTF,TGTGCCAGCTCACCCCCCGCGGGGAGATTAGATGGCTACACCTTC